This is a list of T cell receptor beta chains from one sample in a study of T cells after posttransplantation cyclophosphamide. Assay used: immunoSEQ multiplex PCR; TCRdb lists only in-frame clones, some missing. The sample holds approximately 52,000 clones, around 84% seen once. Sequenced input: PBMCs. The receptors stem from a man aged 25-45 years with a blood cancer, CMV-positive, and with a related stem cell donor. CDR3s include the opening cysteine and the closing phenylalanine or tryptophan. The order of the fields is V gene, D gene, CDR3 protein. A D gene is named only where the DNA matches it firmly.

>TRBV11-2|.
CASSSLAGEQYF
>TRBV7-2|TRBD1
CASSPGQGREKLFF
>TRBV5-6|.
CASSLWDTLNTEAFF
>TRBV7-2|.
CASSTQPGLEAFF
>TRBV18|TRBD1
CASSPHGGQENTEAFF
>TRBV19|TRBD1
CASSMPRQGWIEQYF
>TRBV2|.
CASSVFPGRMNTEAFF
>TRBV5-5|.
CASSLAGAKNIQYF
>TRBV19|.
CASSDNRRSGNQPQHF
>TRBV13|.
CASSLKTALNTEAFF
>TRBV2|TRBD1
CASSEARDRVHYEQYF
>TRBV6-1|.
CATQGGGGSNQPQHF
>TRBV12-5|.
CASVKGTAVPGELFF
>TRBV2|.
CASSERQVRGGELFF
>TRBV10-3|.
CAISEIQNTEAFF
>TRBV6-5|TRBD1
CASSYSGTDYEQYF
>TRBV27|.
CASSLNKGYRANYGYTF
>TRBV7-2|.
CASSSTYDTGELFF
>TRBV19|TRBD1
CASSLIQGVGGNQPQHF
>TRBV7-8|TRBD2
CASSFSGSEDEQFF
>TRBV11-2|.
CASIRNTGELFF
>TRBV28|TRBD1
CASSPGGSLYGYTF
>TRBV7-8|TRBD2
CASSLFRRDYSGGLRDEQFF
>TRBV28|.
CASTLYRRTYEQYF
>TRBV5-4|TRBD1
CASSSTGVTTGELFF